Below, 20 T cell receptor beta chains from the same sample are listed, as sequenced in a study of blood T cell repertoires in COVID-19. TCRdb's copy holds only in-frame clones and misses some; the assay was immunoSEQ multiplex PCR. The table records around 250,000 clones, roughly four fifths of them present only once. The specimen sequenced was peripheral blood. These receptors were taken from a man aged 30 to 45 who had recovered from COVID-19.

The chain combines TRBV7-2 with TRBJ2-5; 7 bases line up with TRBD2. The length of the CDR3 is 16 residues. CDR1 SGHTA and CDR2 FQGNSA come from the germline V gene. The trim removed 3 bases at V and 1 base at J, leaving 8 bases unmatched. CDR3 sequence: CASSLFQWGGQETQYF. Here the CDR3 DNA reads TGTGCCAGCAGCTTGTTCCAGTGGGGGGGCCAAGAGACCCAGTACTTC.

The CDR3 DNA reads TGTGCCACCACTCCTAGACAGGGAAACTACGAGCAGTACTTC. Translating it yields CATTPRQGNYEQYF. The chain employs TRBV6-5 and TRBJ2-7; 7 nucleotides align to TRBD1. V gave up 10 bases and J gave up 3 bases; unmatched junction bases: 12. The CDR3 is made up of 14 amino acids. Germline assignment: CDR1 MNHEY and CDR2 SVGAGI.

This clone is a singleton in its sample. The J gene is TRBJ1-1, the V gene TRBV5-1; 7 bases match TRBD1. The germline gives CDR1 SGHRS, CDR2 YFSETQ. With V trimmed by 4 bases and J by 1 base, 4 bases remained unmatched. The CDR3 contains 14 residues. The CDR3 is CASSPGQTNTEAFF. CDR3 nucleotide sequence: TGCGCCAGCAGCCCGGGACAGACGAACACTGAAGCTTTCTTT.

The chain recombines TRBV7-2 with TRBJ2-3; perhaps TRBD2 as D (5 bases). Trimming took 3 bases from V and 6 from J, leaving 16 bases between them. From germline, CDR1 is SGHTA and CDR2 FQGNSA. The CDR3 totals 15 residues. The CDR3, as DNA: TGTGCCAGCAGCTTCGTACTAGGGAGTGGGGATACGCAGTATTTT. This codes for CASSFVLGSGDTQYF. The full variable domain, completed using reference TRBV7-2 and TRBJ2-3, is GAGVSQSPSNKVTEKGKDVELRCDPISGHTALYWYRQSLGQGLEFLIYFQGNSAPDKSGLPSDRFSAERTGGSVSTLTIQRTQQEDSAVYLCASSFVLGSGDTQYFGPGTRLTVL.

Concerning this clone itself: A read error may be the cause here, since a much bigger clone is one base away. The chain combines TRBV7-3 with TRBJ2-2; 7 bases align to TRBD1. V was clipped by 6 bases and J by 0 bases; unmatched bases: 4. CDR3 size: 15 residues. The germline V gene has CDR1 SGHTA and CDR2 FQGTGA. CDR3 DNA: TGTGCCAGCAGACCCGGGACAGCGAACACCGGGGAGCTGTTTTTT. Translated: CASRPGTANTGELFF.

This clone was counted only a few times. The chain uses TRBV18 and TRBJ2-4; D perhaps matches TRBD1 (6 bases). Trimming pared 0 bases from V and 1 base from J, leaving 10 bases between. The CDR3 is made up of 16 amino acids. CDR1 KGHSH and CDR2 LQKENI come from the germline V gene. In DNA form, the CDR3 reads TGTGCCAGCTCACCACCGAGCAGGGGCGCCAAAAACATTCAGTACTTC. This encodes CASSPPSRGAKNIQYF.

The CDR3 sequence: CASSLVSGGRVEQYF. The CDR3 nucleotides are TGTGCCAGCAGCTTAGTGAGCGGGGGCCGGGTCGAGCAGTACTTC. V and J are TRBV11-2 and TRBJ2-7; 8 nucleotides match TRBD2. The CDR3 has 15 residues. V was pared by 1 base and J by 6 bases, with 8 bases of the junction left unmatched. Germline CDR1 and CDR2: SGHAT and FQNNGV.

V gene TRBV6-2 or TRBV6-3 combines with J gene TRBJ2-2; D gene unclear. There are 11 residues in the CDR3. V was trimmed by 5 bases and J by 7 bases, leaving 5 bases between them. Germline V CDR1 and CDR2: MNHEY, SVGEGT. CDR3 nucleotide sequence: TGTGCCAGCAGTCACATCGGGGAGCTGTTTTTT. It encodes CASSHIGELFF.

The V call is TRBV10-3, the J call TRBJ2-7, with a possible D match to TRBD2 (5 bases). The V end was cut by 5 bases, the J end by 4 bases, with 12 bases between. CDR3 length: 13 amino acids. CDR1 and CDR2 from the germline V gene are ENHRY and SYGVKD. Here the CDR3 DNA reads TGTGCCATCAGTAGACCCGGGGAATACGAGCAGTACTTC. Translated, it gives CAISRPGEYEQYF.

The chain has TRBV3-1 (or the pseudogene TRBV3-2) and TRBJ2-1; the match to TRBD1 covers 10 bases. The CDR3 contains 15 residues. The V gene end was trimmed by 7 bases and the J gene end by 7 bases; junction bases not matched to a gene: 10. Per the germline V gene, CDR1 is LGHDT and CDR2 is YNNKEL (reference sequence). CDR3 bases: TGTGCCAGCACTCATACGGGACAGGGGATAAATGAGCAGTTCTTC. Translation gives CASTHTGQGINEQFF.

V and J are TRBV19 and TRBJ1-3; 8 bases are shared with TRBD1. The length of the CDR3 is 14 residues. The germline CDR1 and CDR2 sequences are LNHDA and SQIVND (reference sequence). V trimming: 5 bases; J trimming: 2 bases; junction bases outside the gene matches: 2. CDR3 amino acids: CASSQGAAGNTIYF. CDR3 nucleotides: TGTGCCAGTAGTCAGGGGGCTGCTGGAAACACCATATATTTT.

This clone occurred a few times. This rearrangement joins TRBV4-1 to TRBJ2-2; no reliable D call. Germline V lookup: CDR1 MGHRA, CDR2 YSYEKL. V gave up 7 bases and J gave up 6 bases, with 15 bases separating them. This CDR3 contains 14 residues. CDR3 amino acids: CASTTTVSPGELFF. CDR3 DNA: TGCGCCAGCACCACCACAGTATCCCCCGGGGAGCTGTTTTTT.

This chain links TRBV6-1 with TRBJ2-4; the D gene is possibly TRBD2 (5 bases). Germline CDR1 and CDR2: MNHNS and SASEGT. This CDR3 region has 13 residues. V dropped 3 bases and J dropped 6 bases, with 9 bases sitting between them. The CDR3 bases are TGTGCCAGCAGTGATTTGAGGGTAAACATTCAGTACTTC. It codes for CASSDLRVNIQYF.

This chain uses TRBV6-2 or TRBV6-3 with TRBJ2-2; D is possibly TRBD1 (6 bases). V dropped 2 bases and J dropped 4 bases, with 11 bases sitting between them. The CDR3 is 15 residues long. Germline V CDR1 and CDR2: MNHEY, SVGEGT. The CDR3 loop reads CASSYPGAGTGELFF. The CDR3 DNA follows: TGTGCCAGCAGTTACCCAGGGGCCGGCACCGGGGAGCTGTTTTTT.

This sequence joins TRBV11-1 and TRBJ2-4, with a tentative D call TRBD1 (6 bases). V was shortened by 5 bases and J by 0 bases, with 14 bases between the two germline ends. This CDR3 spans 16 amino acids. Looked up from germline, CDR1 is SGHAT and CDR2 is FQDESV (reference sequence). The CDR3 bases are TGTGCCAGCAGCCCCCGGGACAATCTAGCCAAAAACATTCAGTACTTC. Translation: CASSPRDNLAKNIQYF.

V and J are TRBV2 and TRBJ1-6; D not resolved. The V end lost 3 bases, the J end lost 2 bases, and 11 bases lay between the germline ends. The CDR3 extends over 16 amino acids. Germline V CDR1 and CDR2: SNHLY, FYNNEI. CDR3 DNA: TGTGCCAGCAGTGATTCGGTGTCTGCCTATAATTCACCCCTCCACTTT. Its protein product is CASSDSVSAYNSPLHF.

The V and J genes are TRBV6-8 and TRBJ2-3; D not resolved. Germline V gene sequence: CDR1 MNHGY, CDR2 SAAAGT. Trimming removed 8 bases at V and 6 bases at J, with 9 bases between. The CDR3 contains 11 residues. Here the CDR3 reads CASLITDTQYF. CDR3 coding DNA: TGTGCCAGCCTCATAACTGATACGCAGTATTTT.

The rearrangement joins TRBV24-1 to TRBJ1-2, with D hard to call. The CDR3 extends over 8 amino acids. The germline CDR1 and CDR2 sequences are KGHDR and SFDVKD. The CDR3 sequence: CDRYGYTF. The CDR3 coding sequence is TGTGACAGATATGGCTACACCTTC.

The V call is TRBV2, the J call TRBJ1-4, with 7 nucleotides matching TRBD1. The CDR3 sequence is 15 residues long. Trimming removed 5 bases from V and 4 bases from J; junction bases left unmatched: 7. Germline values: CDR1 SNHLY, CDR2 FYNNEI. The CDR3 DNA follows: TGTGCCAGCAGTCTACGGACAGGTCGTAATGAAAAACTGTTTTTT. Translating it yields CASSLRTGRNEKLFF. Variable domain in full (rest from reference TRBV2 and TRBJ1-4): EPEVTQTPSHQVTQMGQEVILRCVPISNHLYFYWYRQILGQKVEFLVSFYNNEISEKSEIFDDQFSVERPDGSNFTLKIRSTKLEDSAMYFCASSLRTGRNEKLFFGSGTQLSVL.

This chain connects TRBV2 to TRBJ1-5; 11 bases agree with TRBD1. The CDR3 loop spans 14 amino acids. After removal of 6 bases from V and 7 bases from J, the junction contained 5 bases not matched to a gene. The V gene's germline CDR1 is SNHLY and CDR2 FYNNEI. The CDR3 nucleotides are TGTGCCAGCAGCGTGGACAGGGGGCGGCAGCCCCAGCATTTT. Protein sequence: CASSVDRGRQPQHF.